This TCR beta chain is from a study of T-cell reconstitution after alpha-beta-depleted transplantation in children. Regarding the study as a whole: High day-60 TCRbeta diversity in some patients came from surviving recipient T cells and thymic progenitors.

Unique molecular identifiers featured in how the TCRbeta library was prepared. TCRdb itself ran the PCR reads through MiXCR, one entry per CDR3 protein. The sample records some 120,000 distinct CDR3 sequences, about 9.5% being singletons. Germline CDR1 reads MNHEY; CDR2 reads SVGEGT. V was shortened by 6 bases and J by 4 bases, with 21 bases between the two germline ends. The CDR3 length is 16 residues. This clonotype has only a few counts. Its specificity is not known. The clonotype comes from a girl under three years old who had a stem cell transplant for combined immunodeficiency, so the T cells may come from the graft donor. The genes are TRBV6-2 or TRBV6-3 and TRBJ1-1; D possibly corresponds to TRBD1 (5 bases). The sequences come from PBMCs, mostly from graft donor cells, collected 180 days after TCRalphabeta/CD19-depleted stem cell transplant. The CDR3, as DNA: TGTGCCAGCAGCCGTAGACAGACTACCTCGGTCACTGAAGCTTTCTTT. It is translated as CASSRRQTTSVTEAFF.